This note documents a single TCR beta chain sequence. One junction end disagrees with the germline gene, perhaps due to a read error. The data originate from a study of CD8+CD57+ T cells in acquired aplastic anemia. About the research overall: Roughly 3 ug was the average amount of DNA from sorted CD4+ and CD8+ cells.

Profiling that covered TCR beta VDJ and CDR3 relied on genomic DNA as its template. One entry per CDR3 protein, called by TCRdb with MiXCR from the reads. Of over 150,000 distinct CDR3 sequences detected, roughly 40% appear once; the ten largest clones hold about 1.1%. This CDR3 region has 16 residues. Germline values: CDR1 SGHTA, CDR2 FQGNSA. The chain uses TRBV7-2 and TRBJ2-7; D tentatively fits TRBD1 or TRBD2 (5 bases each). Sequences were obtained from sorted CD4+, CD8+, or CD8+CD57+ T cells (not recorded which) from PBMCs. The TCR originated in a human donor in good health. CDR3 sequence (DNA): TGTGCCAGCAGCTTAGCGGCCCAGGGAAGCACCGGGGAGCTGTACTTC. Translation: CASSLAAQGSTGELYF.